These 2 T cell receptor beta chains were all obtained from the same sample, sequenced in a study of T cells in Graves' hyperthyroidism and ophthalmopathy. RNA transcripts provided the source from which TCR beta CDR3 regions were amplified. First-round RT-PCR with HTBI primers amplified the TCR CDR3 region. TCRdb processed the multiplex PCR reads anew with MiXCR; each CDR3 protein has one entry. The data contain roughly 560,000 distinct CDR3 sequences, roughly 14% of them singletons. The material sequenced was blood. All receptors come from a woman aged 40-49 years with Graves' ophthalmopathy.

This clonotype was seen many times. The chain is built from TRBV12-3 or TRBV12-4 and TRBJ2-7; TRBD1 matches at 8 bases. The CDR3 sequence is 12 residues long. The ends lost 6 bases at V and 7 bases at J; junction bases unmatched: 5. The CDR3: CASSNTGGEQYF. The CDR3 coding sequence is TGTGCCAGCAGCAACACAGGGGGAGAGCAGTACTTC.

This clonotype was seen repeatedly, ten times or more. This sequence joins TRBV5-4 and TRBJ2-5; 7 bases align to TRBD2. CDR1 is SGHNT and CDR2 is YYREEE in the germline V gene (reference sequence). With V trimmed by 3 bases and J by 5 bases, 13 bases remained unmatched. The CDR3 is 16 residues long. CDR3 protein: CASSSINKAGIETQYF. Written as DNA, the CDR3 is TGTGCCAGCAGCTCTATCAACAAAGCGGGAATTGAGACCCAGTACTTC.